This T cell receptor beta chain was identified in a study of T cells in Graves' hyperthyroidism and ophthalmopathy. Amplification targeted TCR beta CDR3 regions from RNA transcripts. The HTBI primer set was used in a first-round RT-PCR of the TCR CDR3. TCRdb processed the multiplex PCR reads anew with MiXCR; each CDR3 protein has one entry. The sample lists 550,000 to 700,000 distinct CDR3 sequences; roughly 50% were seen once. This sequence originates from an adult woman with Graves' disease, either hyperthyroidism or ophthalmopathy (not recorded which). The sequenced sample was peripheral blood or thyroid tissue (not recorded which).

CDR3 amino acids: CSVGTGGRKFVIETQYF. The CDR3 DNA reads as TGCAGCGTTGGGACAGGGGGTAGGAAGTTCGTTATAGAGACCCAGTACTTC. This chain joins TRBV29-1 and TRBJ2-5; 10 positions agree with TRBD1. Germline V CDR1 and CDR2: SQVTM, ANQGSEA. V gave up 4 bases and J gave up 4 bases; unmatched junction bases: 15. The CDR3 runs 17 residues.